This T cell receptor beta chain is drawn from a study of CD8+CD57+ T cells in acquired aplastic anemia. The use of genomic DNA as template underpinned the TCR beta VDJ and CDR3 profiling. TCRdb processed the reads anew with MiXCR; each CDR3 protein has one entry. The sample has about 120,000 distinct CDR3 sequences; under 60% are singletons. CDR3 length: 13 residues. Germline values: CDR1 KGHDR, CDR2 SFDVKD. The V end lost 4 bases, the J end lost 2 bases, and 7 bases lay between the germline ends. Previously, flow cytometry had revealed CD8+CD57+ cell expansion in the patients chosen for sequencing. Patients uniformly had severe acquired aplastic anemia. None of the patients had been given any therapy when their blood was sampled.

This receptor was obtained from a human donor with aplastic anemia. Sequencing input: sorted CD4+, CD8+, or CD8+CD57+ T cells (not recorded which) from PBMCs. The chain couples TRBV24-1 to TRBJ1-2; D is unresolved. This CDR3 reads CATSDWENYGYTF. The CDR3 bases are TGTGCCACCAGTGACTGGGAGAACTATGGCTACACCTTC.